This TCR beta chain was profiled in a study of blood T cell repertoires in COVID-19. Study-wide context: Samples of COVID-19 (acute and convalescent) were obtained from the United States, Italy and Spain. PBMCs, B-cell-depleted T cells, or T cells provided the cDNA or gDNA that made up the material.

This CDR3 contains 13 residues. V shed 7 bases and J 10 bases; nucleotides not matched to a gene: 11. Germline CDR1 SEHNR, CDR2 FQNEAQ (reference sequence). Original processing notes: How many nucleated cells were present was estimated from reference gene primer amplification. Repertoires were generated with immunoSEQ multiplex PCR, while TCRdb's copy carries only in-frame clones and drops some. The DNA was the basis for D and trimming; V, J and clone size are from that table. The sample carries about 200,000 clones, approximately 80% recorded once. The chain links TRBV7-9 to TRBJ1-1, with TRBD1 matching over 8 bases. The specimen was peripheral blood. The clonotype comes from a human donor in a cohort sampled during active COVID-19. The CDR3 region is CASILLSTGAAFF. CDR3 nucleotide sequence: TGTGCCAGCATCCTACTGTCGACAGGGGCAGCTTTCTTT.